A selection of T cell receptor beta chains follows, all from one sample in a study of T-cell memory formation after mild COVID-19. MiXCR, run by TCRdb on the 5' RACE reads, gives a single entry per CDR3 protein. The table has some 120,000 distinct CDR3 sequences, approximately 17% seen once. The sequencing input was PBMCs or a T cell subset sorted from them (not recorded which). These TCRs come from a man between 18 and 29 years old who had mild COVID-19 (a few samples of this study predate the infection). Cell type and time point are not known. Each CDR3 is given with its conserved first and last residue. The D gene is left open where the match is weak. Rows give clone size only sometimes, using once, few, many, or a class for an expanded clone.

j_gene,abundance,d_gene,v_gene,CDR3aa,CDR3nt
TRBJ2-5,NA,TRBD2,TRBV12-3/TRBV12-4,CASTHSGEQETQYF,TGTGCCAGCACCCATAGCGGGGAACAAGAGACCCAGTACTTC
TRBJ2-3,NA,TRBD2,TRBV7-2,CASSQAGSTDTQYF,TGTGCCAGCAGCCAAGCGGGGTCCACAGATACGCAGTATTTT
TRBJ1-5,NA,NA,TRBV12-3/TRBV12-4,CASSPGTQNQPQHF,TGTGCCAGCAGCCCCGGGACACAAAATCAGCCCCAGCATTTT
TRBJ1-2,few,NA,TRBV27,CASSFDPGTNYGYTF,TGTGCCAGCAGTTTTGATCCGGGTACTAACTATGGCTACACCTTC
TRBJ2-5,few,NA,TRBV2,CASSERRERETQYF,TGTGCCAGCAGTGAAAGGAGGGAGCGGGAGACCCAGTACTTC
TRBJ2-2,NA,NA,TRBV11-2,CASSFLQGNTGELFF,TGTGCCAGCAGCTTTCTCCAGGGGAACACCGGGGAGCTGTTTTTT
TRBJ2-3,many,NA,TRBV5-1,CASSFYNGGPSTDTQYF,TGCGCCAGCAGCTTTTATAACGGGGGCCCTAGCACAGATACGCAGTATTTT
TRBJ2-5,once,TRBD2,TRBV6-5,CASTRVGSAGAETQYF,TGTGCCAGCACCCGAGTGGGTTCAGCGGGGGCAGAGACCCAGTACTTC
TRBJ2-5,NA,NA,TRBV7-9,CASSFRQETQYF,TGTGCCAGCAGCTTTCGCCAAGAGACCCAGTACTTC
TRBJ1-2,NA,NA,TRBV7-8,CASSMDTSYTF,TGTGCCAGCAGCATGGACACAAGCTACACCTTC
TRBJ1-1,few,NA,TRBV6-5,CASSYKNVRRHLNTEAFF,TGTGCCAGCAGTTATAAGAACGTCAGGAGACATTTGAACACTGAAGCTTTCTTT
TRBJ2-5,few,TRBD2,TRBV7-2,CASSPQPGLVTETQYF,TGTGCCAGCAGCCCGCAACCGGGACTAGTGACAGAGACCCAGTACTTC
TRBJ1-3,NA,NA,TRBV4-3,CASSQESRTIYF,TGCGCCAGCAGCCAAGAGTCTCGCACCATATATTTT
TRBJ1-1,few,TRBD1,TRBV28,CASIPHDRGDTEAFF,TGTGCCAGCATTCCTCACGACAGGGGAGACACTGAAGCTTTCTTT
TRBJ2-3,few,TRBD2,TRBV7-3,CASSSGGLAGGTDTQYF,TGTGCCAGCAGCTCGGGAGGACTAGCGGGGGGCACAGATACGCAGTATTTT
TRBJ1-2,NA,NA,TRBV4-3,CASSRTRRGAADGYTF,TGCGCCAGCAGCCGGACTAGGAGAGGGGCGGCGGATGGCTACACCTTC
TRBJ1-3,few,NA,TRBV18,CASSPEQGSGNTIYF,TGTGCCAGCTCACCTGAACAGGGCTCTGGAAACACCATATATTTT
TRBJ2-2,NA,TRBD2,TRBV7-6,CASSLGFGGYANTGELFF,TGTGCCAGCAGCTTAGGGTTCGGGGGGTACGCGAACACCGGGGAGCTGTTTTTT
TRBJ2-5,many,TRBD2,TRBV5-1,CASSLTSGGQETQYF,TGCGCCAGCAGCTTGACTAGCGGGGGGCAAGAGACCCAGTACTTC
TRBJ2-3,few,NA,TRBV5-6,CASTRDRTDTQYF,TGTGCCAGCACCCGAGATAGGACAGATACGCAGTATTTT
TRBJ2-7,few,TRBD1,TRBV7-2,CASSLDRTSYEQYF,TGTGCCAGCAGCTTGGACAGGACCTCCTACGAGCAGTACTTC
TRBJ2-3,few,NA,TRBV5-1,CASSLAGLDTQYF,TGCGCCAGCAGCTTGGCAGGGTTGGATACGCAGTATTTT
TRBJ2-4,NA,TRBD1,TRBV7-2,CASSPRTGWENIQYF,TGTGCCAGCAGCCCCCGGACAGGGTGGGAAAACATTCAGTACTTC
TRBJ1-5,few,NA,TRBV6-5,CASSYSRGQPQHF,TGTGCCAGCAGTTACTCGCGCGGACAGCCCCAGCATTTT
TRBJ2-5,NA,TRBD2,TRBV7-9,CASLSGGKETQYF,TGTGCCAGCCTGAGCGGGGGAAAGGAGACCCAGTACTTC
TRBJ2-5,few,NA,TRBV2,CASSGETQETQYF,TGTGCCAGCAGTGGTGAGACCCAAGAGACCCAGTACTTC
TRBJ1-1,NA,NA,TRBV7-2,CASSQNQLKAFF,TGTGCCAGCAGCCAGAACCAGTTGAAAGCTTTCTTT
TRBJ2-1,few,TRBD2,TRBV5-1,CASRSASGGFGEQFF,TGCGCCAGCAGGTCCGCTAGCGGGGGTTTCGGTGAGCAGTTCTTC
TRBJ2-2,NA,NA,TRBV6-1,CASGNGPQNTGELFF,TGTGCCAGTGGAAATGGACCGCAGAACACCGGGGAGCTGTTTTTT
TRBJ2-3,NA,NA,TRBV4-2,CASSQVLGFLTDTQYF,TGTGCCAGCAGCCAAGTTTTAGGCTTTTTAACAGATACGCAGTATTTT
TRBJ2-1,many,TRBD2,TRBV30,CAWSPLAGANEQFF,TGTGCCTGGAGTCCGCTAGCGGGGGCCAATGAGCAGTTCTTC
TRBJ1-2,NA,NA,TRBV6-6,CASSYDSTRVGYGYTF,TGTGCCAGCAGCTACGATAGTACCAGGGTGGGCTATGGCTACACCTTC
TRBJ1-3,NA,NA,TRBV12-3/TRBV12-4,CASSIRPGRYGNTIYF,TGTGCCAGCAGCATACGTCCGGGACGGTATGGAAACACCATATATTTT
TRBJ2-5,NA,NA,TRBV6-5,CASRLVGIGTQYF,TGTGCCAGCCGGCTGGTCGGGATTGGGACCCAGTACTTC
TRBJ2-7,few,TRBD1,TRBV7-8,CASSLNQGDYEQYF,TGTGCCAGCAGCTTAAACCAGGGGGACTACGAGCAGTACTTC
TRBJ2-2,few,NA,TRBV5-1,CASSLDRPNTGELFF,TGCGCCAGCAGCTTGGACAGACCGAACACCGGGGAGCTGTTTTTT
TRBJ1-1,few,NA,TRBV5-1,CASSLVGTASNTEAFF,TGCGCCAGCAGCTTGGTTGGGACGGCTTCGAACACTGAAGCTTTCTTT
TRBJ1-6,few,NA,TRBV4-3,CASSIGGDSPLHF,TGCGCCAGCAGCATAGGGGGGGACTCACCCCTCCACTTT
TRBJ2-2,NA,TRBD2,TRBV7-6,CASSLEASGSNTGELFF,TGTGCCAGCAGCCTGGAAGCTAGCGGGTCGAACACCGGGGAGCTGTTTTTT
TRBJ2-5,NA,TRBD2,TRBV27,CASSSPAGAEETQYF,TGTGCCAGCAGTTCCCCAGCGGGGGCGGAGGAGACCCAGTACTTC
TRBJ2-1,NA,TRBD2,TRBV20-1,CSARPSGGPSSYNEQFF,TGCAGTGCTAGACCTAGCGGGGGGCCTAGCTCCTACAATGAGCAGTTCTTC
TRBJ1-2,NA,TRBD1,TRBV7-6,CASSLGTGGDYGYTF,TGTGCCAGCAGCTTAGGGACAGGGGGCGACTATGGCTACACCTTC
TRBJ2-2,many,TRBD2,TRBV7-9,CASSPGLAGGLDGELFF,TGTGCCAGCAGCCCCGGACTAGCGGGGGGATTGGACGGGGAGCTGTTTTTT
TRBJ1-2,NA,NA,TRBV5-1,CASSFSGYGYTF,TGCGCCAGCAGCTTCTCAGGCTATGGCTACACCTTC
TRBJ2-7,NA,TRBD2,TRBV5-1,CASSVPRDSGFFYEQYF,TGCGCCAGCAGCGTCCCCAGGGATAGCGGGTTTTTCTACGAGCAGTACTTC
TRBJ2-3,few,TRBD1,TRBV11-2,CASSFKGQITDTQYF,TGTGCCAGCAGCTTTAAGGGACAGATTACAGATACGCAGTATTTT
TRBJ2-1,NA,NA,TRBV6-5,CASSSLNGPTANEQFF,TGTGCCAGCAGTTCCCTCAACGGGCCCACGGCCAATGAGCAGTTCTTC
TRBJ2-7,few,NA,TRBV20-1,CSSGTAGEQYF,TGCAGTTCCGGGACCGCGGGCGAGCAGTACTTC
TRBJ2-3,NA,NA,TRBV29-1,CSVDQGSTDTQYF,TGCAGCGTTGACCAGGGATCCACAGATACGCAGTATTTT